A single sample gave rise to the 29 T cell receptor beta chains below, sequenced in a study of shared clonotypes between healthy human individuals. The method was immunoSEQ multiplex PCR; TCRdb's version includes in-frame clones alone and lacks a portion of them. The sample has some 1,100,000 clones; around 78% are singletons. The sequenced sample was memory CD4+ T cells from PBMCs. The subset here: CD45RA-negative fraction. The receptor set was obtained from a man in his late teens or twenties in good health. Some clones in this sample may be carry-over from other donors' samples.

This clone was observed a single time. This chain joins TRBV4-3 and TRBJ2-3; the match to TRBD2 covers 9 bases. This CDR3 has 16 residues. CDR1 and CDR2 from the germline V gene are LGHNA and YSLEER. J was trimmed by 2 bases and V by 0 bases; bases with no gene match: 3. CDR3 amino acids: CASSQDTSGFTDTQYF. CDR3 coding DNA: TGCGCCAGCAGCCAAGATACTAGCGGGTTCACAGATACGCAGTATTTT.

Worth noting for this clone: One junction end disagrees with the germline gene, perhaps due to a read error. V gene TRBV7-3 combines with J gene TRBJ2-6; D is possibly TRBD1 (6 bases). The CDR3 spans 15 residues. Germline V lookup: CDR1 SGHTA, CDR2 FQGTGA. The CDR3 loop is CASSITGSGANVLTF. The CDR3 region has the DNA TGTGCCAGCAGCATAACAGGGTCCGGGGCCAACGTCCTGACTTTC.

This clone was seen more than once but under ten times. This chain links TRBV4-1 with TRBJ1-2; D not certain. This CDR3 is 14 amino acids long. V was pared by 4 bases and J by 2 bases, with 11 bases between. The germline CDR1 and CDR2 sequences are MGHRA and YSYEKL. The CDR3 protein is CASSRPGENYGYTF. As DNA, the CDR3 is TGCGCCAGCAGCCGACCAGGAGAGAACTATGGCTACACCTTC.

This clone was seen a few times. The V call is TRBV13, the J call TRBJ2-7, with TRBD1 identical over 9 bases. Trimming at V came to 5 bases and at J to 3 bases, leaving 5 bases not matched to a gene. The CDR3 consists of 14 residues. Germline assignment: CDR1 PRHDT and CDR2 FYEKMQ (reference sequence). The DNA of the CDR3 is TGTGCCAGCAGCCCCGGACAGGGGTTCTACGAGCAGTACTTC. Protein sequence: CASSPGQGFYEQYF.

The CDR3 reads CASRRQGAPDGYTF. In DNA form, the CDR3 reads TGTGCCAGCAGGAGACAGGGGGCGCCGGATGGCTACACCTTC. The J gene is TRBJ1-2, the V gene TRBV27, with 10 bases fitting TRBD1. This CDR3 is 14 amino acids long. Per germline, CDR1 MNHEY and CDR2 SMNVEV (reference sequence). The trim removed 6 bases at V and 6 bases at J, leaving 7 bases unmatched.

This clone was counted only a few times. V gene TRBV18 combines with J gene TRBJ1-1; D is ambiguous. V was cut by 4 bases and J by 3 bases, with 6 bases left in between. Germline-derived CDR1 and CDR2 are KGHSH and LQKENI. This CDR3 has 12 residues. CDR3 bases: TGTGCCAGCTCACGGTATGACACTGAAGCTTTCTTT. It codes for CASSRYDTEAFF.

This clone is a singleton in its sample. V gene TRBV6-1 combines with J gene TRBJ2-1; the match to TRBD2 covers 12 bases. Germline lookup yields CDR1 MNHNS and CDR2 SASEGT. With 7 bases clipped from V and 8 bases from J, the junction kept 9 bases outside the gene matches. This CDR3 is built from 15 residues. CDR3 coding DNA: TGTGCCAGCACTCAACCGGGACTAGCGGGTTATGAGCAGTTCTTC. Encoded protein: CASTQPGLAGYEQFF.

This clone has only a few counts. This chain uses TRBV6-6 with TRBJ2-5; 8 nucleotides line up with TRBD1. The J call may be wrong; the DNA end is better matched by TRBJ2-7. Per the germline V gene, CDR1 is MNHNY and CDR2 is SVGAGI (reference sequence). This CDR3 comprises 16 residues. The CDR3 DNA sequence: TGTGCCAGCAGAAGGGAGACAGGGGCCCTCACCTACGAGCAGTACTTC. Its translation: CASRRETGALTYEQYF.

V is TRBV30 and J is TRBJ2-7; 11 bases are a match to TRBD2. Trimming took 1 base from V and 2 from J; bases not matched to a gene: 4. CDR3 length: 15 amino acids. Germline-derived CDR1 and CDR2 are GTSNPN and SVGIG (reference sequence). As DNA, the CDR3 is TGTGCCTGGAGTGGTAGCGGGAGGGGCACCTACGAGCAGTACTTC. Translated, it gives CAWSGSGRGTYEQYF.

The chain has TRBV29-1 and TRBJ2-7; 7 nucleotides line up with TRBD2. The CDR3 loop spans 15 amino acids. J was trimmed by 2 bases and V by 0 bases; bases with no gene match: 7. Per the germline V gene, CDR1 is SQVTM and CDR2 is ANQGSEA. CDR3 sequence: CSVEDRGTIPYEQYF. As DNA, the CDR3 is TGCAGCGTTGAAGATCGGGGGACTATACCCTACGAGCAGTACTTC.

Only one count was recorded for this clone. This chain uses TRBV6-5 with TRBJ1-5; D gene uncertain. This CDR3 is built from 13 residues. From germline, CDR1 is MNHEY and CDR2 SVGAGI. V dropped 5 bases and J dropped 5 bases, with 10 bases sitting between them. In DNA, the CDR3 is TGTGCCAGCAGTCCCGACAACTATCAGCCCCAGCATTTT. Translation: CASSPDNYQPQHF.

For this clone: At the DNA level, this CDR3 is encoded by other sequences in the same sample as well. The chain couples TRBV28 to TRBJ2-7; D is ambiguous. Trimming removed 5 bases from V and 4 bases from J, with 6 bases in between. The CDR3 runs 11 residues. The germline CDR1 and CDR2 sequences are MDHEN and SYDVKM. CDR3 residues: CASSGKYEQYF. In nucleotides, the CDR3 is TGTGCCAGCAGTGGGAAGTACGAGCAGTACTTC.

Here the CDR3 DNA reads TGTGCCAGCAGCTTAATGATATCCGGGTTACCCTTGCCCCAGCATTTT. It encodes CASSLMISGLPLPQHF. V is TRBV7-2 and J is TRBJ1-5; D gene ambiguous. The length of the CDR3 is 16 residues. V gave up 2 bases and J gave up 9 bases, with 20 bases separating them. The germline gives CDR1 SGHTA, CDR2 FQGNSA.

The chain uses TRBV18 and TRBJ2-2; D ambiguous. Germline values: CDR1 KGHSH, CDR2 LQKENI. This CDR3 region has 14 residues. V lost 3 bases to trimming and J lost 3 bases, with 8 bases between them. CDR3: CASSPNSYTGELFF. Written as DNA, the CDR3 is TGTGCCAGCTCACCGAACAGTTACACCGGGGAGCTGTTTTTT.

On this clone: Other DNA sequences in the sample encode the same CDR3. The chain has TRBV7-2 and TRBJ1-2; D unclear. This CDR3 spans 12 amino acids. Per germline, CDR1 SGHTA and CDR2 FQGNSA. Trimming shortened V by 5 bases and J by 5 bases, and 9 bases separated the two germline ends. CDR3 in DNA: TGTGCCAGCAGCCCCCTTTCGTATGGCTACACCTTC. Its translation is CASSPLSYGYTF.

This chain links TRBV11-3 with TRBJ2-7; D remains ambiguous. V was clipped by 1 base and J by 0 bases, with 4 bases between them. CDR1 and CDR2 from the germline V gene are SGHNT and YENEEA. The CDR3 consists of 13 residues. The CDR3 protein is CASSLGPSYEQYF. In DNA, the CDR3 is TGTGCCAGCAGCTTAGGCCCCTCCTACGAGCAGTACTTC. The entire variable domain, with the rest obtained from reference TRBV11-3 and TRBJ2-7, is as follows: EAGVVQSPRYKIIEKKQPVAFWCNPISGHNTLYWYLQNLGQGPELLIRYENEEAVDDSQLPKDRFSAERLKGVDSTLKIQPAELGDSAVYLCASSLGPSYEQYFGPGTRLTVT.

The CDR3 bases are TGTGCCAGCAGGGGGCAGGACAGGGCTTACGAGCAGTACTTC. Amino acids: CASRGQDRAYEQYF. The rearrangement links TRBV27 to TRBJ2-7; 8 bases agree with TRBD1. From germline, CDR1 is MNHEY and CDR2 SMNVEV (reference sequence). The CDR3 covers 14 residues. J gave up 4 bases and V 6 bases, and 8 bases lay outside the gene matches.

This clone was detected only a few times. The V gene is TRBV11-2, the J gene TRBJ2-7; possibly TRBD1 for D (5 bases). Germline values: CDR1 SGHAT, CDR2 FQNNGV. CDR3 length: 15 amino acids. Trimming removed 1 base from V and 2 bases from J, with 12 bases in between. This CDR3 reads CASSLGSQGPYEQYF. The DNA for the CDR3 is TGTGCCAGCAGCTTAGGATCGCAGGGCCCCTACGAGCAGTACTTC.

V usage is TRBV5-4 and J usage is TRBJ1-1; D remains ambiguous. Germline CDR1 reads SGHNT; CDR2 reads YYREEE (reference sequence). The CDR3 totals 13 residues. Trimming stripped 4 bases from V and 3 bases from J, with 10 bases between. The CDR3: CASSPEEYTEAFF. DNA for the CDR3: TGTGCCAGCAGCCCCGAGGAGTACACTGAAGCTTTCTTT. Using reference TRBV5-4 and TRBJ1-1 for the parts outside the CDR3, the full variable domain is ETGVTQSPTHLIKTRGQQVTLRCSSQSGHNTVSWYQQALGQGPQFIFQYYREEENGRGNFPPRFSGLQFPNYSSELNVNALELDDSALYLCASSPEEYTEAFFGQGTRLTVV.

This clone was detected a few times. J is TRBJ1-2 and V is TRBV20-1, with no clear D. The CDR3 extends over 8 amino acids. The germline CDR1 and CDR2 sequences are DFQATT and SNEGSKA (reference sequence). CDR3 amino acids: CRAGSYTF. CDR3 bases: TGCAGGGCGGGCAGTTACACCTTC.

This chain uses TRBV28 with TRBJ2-7, with D unclear. Trimming stripped 8 bases from V and 0 bases from J, with 14 bases between. Germline V gives CDR1 MDHEN, CDR2 SYDVKM. The CDR3 sequence is 14 residues long. CDR3 in DNA: TGTGCCAGCCACGGATTGGGCCTCTCCTACGAGCAGTACTTC. Translated: CASHGLGLSYEQYF. Complete variable domain (other parts from reference TRBV28 and TRBJ2-7): DVKVTQSSRYLVKRTGEKVFLECVQDMDHENMFWYRQDPGLGLRLIYFSYDVKMKEKGDIPEGYSVSREKKERFSLILESASTNQTSMYLCASHGLGLSYEQYFGPGTRLTVT.

V gene TRBV28 combines with J gene TRBJ1-1; the D is unclear. The CDR3 has 11 residues. Trimming took off 6 bases at V and 7 bases at J, with 9 bases between the two ends. In germline, CDR1 is MDHEN, CDR2 SYDVKM. The CDR3 loop reads CASSDGDEAFF. The CDR3 bases are TGTGCCAGCAGCGACGGGGATGAAGCTTTCTTT.

This clone was detected a few times. This chain uses TRBV1 with TRBJ1-1; the table's D call TRBD1 went unverified against the DNA. TRBV1 has pseudogene status. The CDR3 sequence is 13 residues long. CDR3 protein: CTSHDRVDTEAFF. The CDR3 region has the DNA TGCACCTCTCATGACAGGGTCGACACTGAAGCTTTCTTT.

This chain uses TRBV5-1 with TRBJ1-1; D is ambiguous. The V and J ends lost 4 bases and 0 bases respectively, with 7 bases between them. The V gene's germline CDR1 is SGHRS and CDR2 YFSETQ. The length of the CDR3 is 13 residues. DNA for the CDR3: TGCGCCAGCAGCGGCTTACTGAACACTGAAGCTTTCTTT. It specifies CASSGLLNTEAFF.

This clone occurred once. Compared with germline, one end of the junction differs, possibly owing to a read error. The chain couples TRBV11-2 to TRBJ2-2; D gene unclear. In germline, CDR1 is SGHAT, CDR2 FQNNGV. CDR3 length: 15 residues. The CDR3 region is CASSQEARNTGELFF. CDR3 coding DNA: TGCGCCAGCAGCCAAGAAGCCAGAAACACCGGGGAGCTGTTTTTT.

The chain links TRBV20-1 to TRBJ1-1; no clear D gene. This CDR3 has 11 residues. Trimming stripped 4 bases from V and 8 bases from J, with 11 bases between. Germline V CDR1 and CDR2: DFQATT, SNEGSKA (reference sequence). This CDR3 reads CSANPQREAFF. CDR3 coding DNA: TGCAGTGCTAATCCCCAGAGAGAAGCTTTCTTT.

In the case of this clone: An end of the junction differs from the germline gene, which may be a read error. The chain recombines TRBV19 with TRBJ1-5; D is unclear. The CDR3 totals 13 residues. Germline V gene sequence: CDR1 LNHDA, CDR2 SQIVND (reference sequence). The CDR3: CASSITGNQAQHF. As DNA, the CDR3 is TGTGCCAGTAGTATCACGGGAAATCAGGCCCAGCATTTT.

This clone was seen a single time. This rearrangement joins TRBV30 to TRBJ2-5; no clear D. The CDR3 has 13 residues. Germline V gives CDR1 GTSNPN, CDR2 SVGIG (reference sequence). V was pared by 0 bases and J by 2 bases, with 7 bases between. CDR3 residues: CAWSVIGQETQYF. Written as DNA, the CDR3 is TGTGCCTGGAGTGTAATCGGACAAGAGACCCAGTACTTC.

The chain recombines TRBV30 with TRBJ1-5; 7 bases align to TRBD1. The J segment lost 4 bases and the V segment lost 1 base, leaving 7 bases of the junction unmatched. There are 15 residues in the CDR3. Germline V gene sequence: CDR1 GTSNPN, CDR2 SVGIG (reference sequence). CDR3 in DNA: TGTGCCTGGAGTGGAGGGACAGCGGGGAATCAGCCCCAGCATTTT. It specifies CAWSGGTAGNQPQHF.